The 2 T cell receptor beta chains listed next were all sequenced from one sample in a study of vaccination and CD4 T cells after COVID-19. Sequencing of cultured CD4+ T cell DNA used the Oncomine TCR Beta short-read assay. A single record per CDR3 protein comes from TCRdb applying MiXCR to the PCR reads. The sample has 16,000 or so distinct CDR3 sequences, over 35% seen once; the top ten hold about a sixth. What these receptors recognize is not known. Time point: late sampling 161 to 241 days after vaccination in a few convalescent patients. Documented treatment: approximately nine-day PBMC culture with coronavirus spike peptide pools or control peptides (ViraFEST assay). The input for sequencing was CD4+ T cells from blood, cultured in vitro, taken about 7 months after SARS-CoV-2 vaccination. Receptors originate from a human donor who had recovered from COVID-19.

V gene TRBV18 combines with J gene TRBJ1-1, with D unresolved. V was trimmed by 3 bases and J by 1 base, leaving 9 bases between them. This CDR3 region has 14 residues. Germline V gives CDR1 KGHSH, CDR2 LQKENI. The CDR3 here is CASSPQHRNTEAFF. The CDR3 coding sequence is TGTGCCAGCTCACCTCAACATAGGAACACTGAAGCTTTCTTT.

Only a few counts were recorded for this clonotype. J is TRBJ2-1 and V is TRBV7-2, with TRBD1 matching over 12 bases. The CDR3 is 13 residues long. Germline CDR1 SGHTA, CDR2 FQGNSA. Trimming cost V 5 bases and J 15 bases; bases outside gene matches: 8. The CDR3 region is CASSPGTGGHLFF. CDR3 nucleotides: TGTGCCAGCAGCCCAGGGACAGGGGGCCATTTGTTCTTC.